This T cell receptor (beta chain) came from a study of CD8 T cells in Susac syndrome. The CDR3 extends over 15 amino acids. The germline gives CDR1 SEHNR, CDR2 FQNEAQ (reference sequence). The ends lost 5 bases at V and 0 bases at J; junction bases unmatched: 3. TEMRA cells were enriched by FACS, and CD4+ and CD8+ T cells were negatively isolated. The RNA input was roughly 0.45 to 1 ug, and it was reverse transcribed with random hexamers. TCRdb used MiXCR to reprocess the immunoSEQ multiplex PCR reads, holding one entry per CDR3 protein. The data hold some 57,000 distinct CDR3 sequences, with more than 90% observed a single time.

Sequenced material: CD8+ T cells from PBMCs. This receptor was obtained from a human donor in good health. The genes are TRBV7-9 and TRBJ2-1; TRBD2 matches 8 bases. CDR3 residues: CASSPGLASYNEQFF. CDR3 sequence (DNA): TGTGCCAGCAGCCCCGGACTAGCCTCCTACAATGAGCAGTTCTTC.